This TCR beta chain was sequenced in a study of blood T cell repertoires in COVID-19. Across the study: COVID-19 samples collected from the United States, Italy and Spain covered acute and convalescent phases.

Profiling relied on immunoSEQ multiplex PCR, and the TCRdb table lists in-frame clones only, not all of them. This repertoire shows over 95,000 clones, 80% to 90% found once; its top ten account for over 9.5%. The TCR sequence derives from a human donor in a cohort sampled during active COVID-19. Sequencing was carried out using peripheral blood.

The CDR3 sequence is CASSSLWGQGNSGANVLTF. CDR3 sequence (DNA): TGTGCCAGCAGCTCTCTATGGGGACAGGGGAACTCTGGGGCCAACGTCCTGACTTTC. The rearrangement links TRBV9 to TRBJ2-6; 10 nucleotides agree with TRBD1. Germline V gives CDR1 SGDLS, CDR2 YYNGEE. The V and J ends lost 4 bases and 0 bases, in that order; junction bases with no gene match: 10. This CDR3 region has 19 residues.